A selection of T cell receptor beta chains follows, all from one sample in a study of CD8 T cells in Susac syndrome. TCRdb recomputed calls from the immunoSEQ multiplex PCR reads with MiXCR, one row per CDR3 protein. The data hold 150,000 or so distinct CDR3 sequences, with about 96% observed a single time. The specimen was CD4+ T cells from PBMCs. Source of these receptors: a human donor with Susac syndrome. The CDR3 runs from the conserved cysteine through the conserved F or W. D genes are given only for firm matches. Only some rows state a clone size, as once, few, many or a class for expanded clones.

>TRBV15|NA|TRBJ1-5|TRBD1
CATSRLQGRGSNQPQHF
TGTGCCACCAGCAGATTACAGGGGCGCGGTAGCAATCAGCCCCAGCATTTT
>TRBV15|NA|TRBJ1-5|NA
CATSRAGQPQHF
TGTGCCACCAGCAGAGCCGGTCAGCCCCAGCATTTT
>TRBV30|NA|TRBJ2-1|TRBD2
CAWSVSGSSYNEQFF
TGTGCCTGGAGTGTAAGCGGGAGCTCCTACAATGAGCAGTTCTTC
>TRBV7-2|NA|TRBJ2-3|NA
CASAEGGRRTDTQYF
TGTGCCAGCGCAGAAGGGGGGCGGCGCACAGATACGCAGTATTTT
>TRBV18|NA|TRBJ1-2|NA
CASFRQDNYGYTF
TGTGCCAGCTTTCGCCAAGATAACTATGGCTACACCTTC
>TRBV30|NA|TRBJ1-5|NA
CAWSRSSGGNNQPQHF
TGTGCCTGGAGTAGATCCTCGGGGGGGAACAATCAGCCCCAGCATTTT
>TRBV30|NA|TRBJ2-5|NA
CAWGDLQETQYF
TGTGCCTGGGGGGACTTGCAAGAGACCCAGTACTTC
>TRBV28|NA|TRBJ2-7|TRBD2
CASSLIQGLAGELKQYF
TGTGCCAGCAGTTTAATCCAAGGACTAGCGGGAGAATTAAAGCAGTACTTC
>TRBV6-6|NA|TRBJ2-5|NA
CASSPRQAGTQYF
TGTGCCAGCAGCCCTAGACAGGCCGGGACCCAGTACTTC
>TRBV20-1|NA|TRBJ1-2|TRBD1
CSASRDRVNYGYTF
TGCAGTGCTAGCCGGGACAGGGTAAACTATGGCTACACCTTC
>TRBV14|NA|TRBJ2-7|TRBD1
CASSQRPGQGSYEQYF
TGTGCCAGCAGCCAGCGACCGGGACAGGGCTCTTACGAGCAGTACTTC
>TRBV20-1|NA|TRBJ2-3|TRBD2
CSARVDLAGGNTQYF
TGCAGTGCTAGAGTGGACCTAGCGGGAGGGAATACGCAGTATTTT
>TRBV30|NA|TRBJ2-1|TRBD2
CAWSGASGSYNEQFF
TGTGCCTGGAGTGGCGCTAGCGGGAGCTACAATGAGCAGTTCTTC
>TRBV20-1|once|TRBJ1-5|TRBD1
CSAYRQGNSNQPQHF
TGCAGTGCTTACAGACAGGGGAATAGCAATCAGCCCCAGCATTTT
>TRBV15|NA|TRBJ2-5|NA
CATSRDVAVQETQYF
TGTGCCACCAGCAGAGATGTCGCAGTCCAAGAGACCCAGTACTTC
>TRBV4-2|NA|TRBJ2-1|NA
CASSQVEKEQFF
TGTGCCAGCAGCCAAGTAGAGAAGGAGCAGTTCTTC
>TRBV5-6|NA|TRBJ2-5|NA
CASSLAGVQETQYF
TGTGCCAGCAGCTTGGCAGGAGTCCAAGAGACCCAGTACTTC
>TRBV20-1|NA|TRBJ2-5|NA
CSARTPVSETQYF
TGCAGTGCTAGAACCCCTGTGAGTGAGACCCAGTACTTC
>TRBV5-1|NA|TRBJ2-7|TRBD1
CASSTGQGAVYEQYF
TGCGCCAGCAGCACCGGACAGGGGGCGGTCTACGAGCAGTACTTC
>TRBV25-1|NA|TRBJ2-7|TRBD1
CASSPANRGEYEQYF
TGTGCCAGCAGTCCAGCCAACAGGGGGGAGTACGAGCAGTACTTC
>TRBV13|NA|TRBJ1-6|NA
CASSFQGFSPLHF
TGTGCCAGCAGCTTTCAGGGTTTTTCACCCCTCCACTTT
>TRBV6-5|NA|TRBJ1-2|TRBD1
CASSYRQGTYGYTF
TGTGCCAGCAGTTACCGACAGGGAACCTATGGCTACACCTTC
>TRBV29-1|NA|TRBJ1-2|NA
CSVNEPTYTF
TGCAGCGTTAACGAACCGACCTACACCTTC
>TRBV5-5|NA|TRBJ2-1|NA
CASSLDPHEQFF
TGTGCCAGCAGCTTGGACCCCCATGAGCAGTTCTTC
>TRBV13|NA|TRBJ2-3|NA
CASSTTSTQYF
TGTGCCAGCAGCACGACTAGTACGCAGTATTTT
>TRBV11-1|NA|TRBJ2-3|NA
CASSTGGTADGTDTQYF
TGTGCCAGCAGCACGGGCGGGACCGCGGACGGCACAGATACGCAGTATTTT
>TRBV3-1|once|TRBJ2-3|TRBD2
CASSQPGTSAPQYF
TGTGCCAGCAGCCAGCCCGGGACTAGCGCACCGCAGTATTTT
>TRBV30|NA|TRBJ1-2|NA
CAWSFPYGYTF
TGTGCCTGGAGTTTCCCCTATGGCTACACCTTC
>TRBV4-3|NA|TRBJ2-5|NA
CASSQEFREQETQYF
TGCGCCAGCAGCCAAGAATTCAGAGAGCAAGAGACCCAGTACTTC
>TRBV18|NA|TRBJ2-7|TRBD1
CASSPRQGSTYEQYF
TGTGCCAGCTCACCCCGACAGGGTAGCACCTACGAGCAGTACTTC
>TRBV3-1|NA|TRBJ2-5|NA
CASSQNLDTGETQYF
TGTGCCAGCAGCCAAAATTTGGACACGGGAGAGACCCAGTACTTC
>TRBV18|NA|TRBJ2-2|TRBD1
CASSPGTGRITGELFF
TGTGCCAGCTCACCGGGGACAGGGAGAATCACCGGGGAGCTGTTTTTT
>TRBV4-1|NA|TRBJ2-4|TRBD2
CASSQEGRGAVAKNIQYF
TGCGCCAGCAGCCAAGAAGGGCGGGGGGCCGTAGCCAAAAACATTCAGTACTTC
>TRBV4-1|NA|TRBJ1-4|NA
CASSQDTRGEGEKLFF
TGCGCCAGCAGCCAAGATACGAGAGGGGAAGGCGAAAAACTGTTTTTT
>TRBV28|NA|TRBJ2-3|NA
CASSLRGVLADTQYF
TGTGCCAGCAGTTTAAGGGGCGTCTTGGCAGATACGCAGTATTTT
>TRBV6-5|NA|TRBJ2-3|NA
CASSSLLGSPPDTQYF
TGTGCCAGCAGTTCCCTCCTGGGAAGCCCGCCAGATACGCAGTATTTT
>TRBV2|NA|TRBJ2-3|NA
CASNAPLTDTQYF
TGTGCCAGCAATGCACCGCTCACAGATACGCAGTATTTT
>TRBV15|once|TRBJ1-2|NA
CATSRGRRGNDGYTF
TGTGCCACCAGCAGAGGTAGGAGGGGCAACGATGGCTACACCTTC
>TRBV30|NA|TRBJ2-5|NA
CACGTPGFGETQYF
TGTGCCTGTGGAACCCCGGGGTTTGGAGAGACCCAGTACTTC
>TRBV7-8|NA|TRBJ2-7|NA
CASSPFAGRAYEQYF
TGTGCCAGCAGCCCCTTTGCGGGCAGGGCCTACGAGCAGTACTTC
>TRBV24-1|NA|TRBJ2-6|NA
CATSDSGSGANVLTF
TGTGCCACCAGTGATAGCGGCTCTGGGGCCAACGTCCTGACTTTC
>TRBV2|NA|TRBJ2-3|NA
CASSDLGGDTQYF
TGTGCCAGCAGTGATTTGGGCGGAGATACGCAGTATTTT
>TRBV7-8|NA|TRBJ2-1|TRBD1
CASSLTGFWEQFF
TGTGCCAGCAGCTTGACAGGGTTTTGGGAGCAGTTCTTC
>TRBV23-1|NA|TRBJ2-2|NA
CASSQFEATGELFF
TGCGCCAGCAGTCAATTCGAGGCAACCGGGGAGCTGTTTTTT
>TRBV30|NA|TRBJ2-1|NA
CAWMGGAGGNEQFF
TGTGCCTGGATGGGCGGGGCAGGGGGGAATGAGCAGTTCTTC
>TRBV6-2/TRBV6-3|NA|TRBJ2-2|NA
CASSYRDTGELFF
TGTGCCAGCAGTTACAGGGACACCGGGGAGCTGTTTTTT
>TRBV5-1|NA|TRBJ2-1|NA
CASSLQRSDYNEQFF
TGCGCCAGCAGCTTGCAGCGGTCGGACTACAATGAGCAGTTCTTC
>TRBV7-9|NA|TRBJ1-6|TRBD1
CASSRRDRVPNSPLHF
TGTGCCAGCAGCCGCCGGGACAGGGTACCAAATTCACCCCTCCACTTT